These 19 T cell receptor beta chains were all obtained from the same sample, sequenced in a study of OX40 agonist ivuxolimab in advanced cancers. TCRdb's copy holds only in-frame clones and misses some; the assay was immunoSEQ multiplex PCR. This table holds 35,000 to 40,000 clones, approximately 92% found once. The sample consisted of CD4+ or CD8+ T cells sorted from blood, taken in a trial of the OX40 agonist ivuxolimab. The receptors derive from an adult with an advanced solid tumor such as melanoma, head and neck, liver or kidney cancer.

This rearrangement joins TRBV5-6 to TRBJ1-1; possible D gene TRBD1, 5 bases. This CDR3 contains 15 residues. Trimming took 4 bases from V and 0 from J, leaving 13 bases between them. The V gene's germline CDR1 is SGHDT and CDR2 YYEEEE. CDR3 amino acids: CASSRGGRVNTEAFF. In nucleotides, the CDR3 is TGTGCCAGCAGCCGGGGCGGTCGGGTGAACACTGAAGCTTTCTTT.

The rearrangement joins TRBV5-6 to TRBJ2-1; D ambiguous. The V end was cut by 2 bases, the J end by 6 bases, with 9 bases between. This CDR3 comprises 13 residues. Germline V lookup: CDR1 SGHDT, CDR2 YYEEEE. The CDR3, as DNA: TGTGCCAGCAGCTTCCTAAGCTCCAATGAGCAGTTCTTC. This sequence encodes CASSFLSSNEQFF. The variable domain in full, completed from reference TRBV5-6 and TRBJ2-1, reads DAGVTQSPTHLIKTRGQQVTLRCSPKSGHDTVSWYQQALGQGPQFIFQYYEEEERQRGNFPDRFSGHQFPNYSSELNVNALLLGDSALYLCASSFLSSNEQFFGPGTRLTVL.

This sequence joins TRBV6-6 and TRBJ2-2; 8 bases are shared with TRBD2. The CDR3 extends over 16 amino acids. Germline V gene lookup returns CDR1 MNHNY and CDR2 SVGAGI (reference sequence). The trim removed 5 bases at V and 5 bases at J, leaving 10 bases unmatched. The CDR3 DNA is TGTGCCAGCAGTCTTACTAGCGGCGGTAGAACCGGGGAGCTGTTTTTT. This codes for CASSLTSGGRTGELFF.

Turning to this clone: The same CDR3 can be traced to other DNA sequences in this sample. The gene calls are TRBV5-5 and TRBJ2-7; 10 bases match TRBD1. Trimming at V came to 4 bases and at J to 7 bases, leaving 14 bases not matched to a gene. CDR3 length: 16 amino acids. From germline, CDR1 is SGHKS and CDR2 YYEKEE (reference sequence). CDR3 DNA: TGTGCCAGCAGCCCCCGGGGGGGACAGGGGTCGTTTGAGCAGTACTTC. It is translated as CASSPRGGQGSFEQYF.

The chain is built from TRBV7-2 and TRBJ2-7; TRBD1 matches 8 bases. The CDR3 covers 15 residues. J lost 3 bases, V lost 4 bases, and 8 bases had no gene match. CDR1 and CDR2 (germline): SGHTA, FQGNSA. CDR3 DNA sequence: TGTGCCAGCAGCTCAACGACAGGGGCGAGCTACGAGCAGTACTTC. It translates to CASSSTTGASYEQYF.

Here the CDR3 DNA reads TGTGCCAGCAGCTTAACAGGGGCCCCGAACACTGAAGCTTTCTTT. Encoded protein: CASSLTGAPNTEAFF. The rearrangement links TRBV7-3 to TRBJ1-1, with D maybe TRBD1 (5 bases). CDR3 size: 15 residues. From germline, CDR1 is SGHTA and CDR2 FQGTGA. Trimming took off 0 bases at V and 1 base at J, with 9 bases between the two ends.

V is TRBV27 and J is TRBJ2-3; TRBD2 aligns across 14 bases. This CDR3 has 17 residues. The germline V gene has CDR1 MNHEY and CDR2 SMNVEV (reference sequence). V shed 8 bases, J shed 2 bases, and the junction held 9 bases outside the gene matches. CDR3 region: CASSGLAGEPLTDTQYF. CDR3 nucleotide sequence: TGTGCCAGCTCGGGACTAGCGGGAGAACCCCTCACAGATACGCAGTATTTT.

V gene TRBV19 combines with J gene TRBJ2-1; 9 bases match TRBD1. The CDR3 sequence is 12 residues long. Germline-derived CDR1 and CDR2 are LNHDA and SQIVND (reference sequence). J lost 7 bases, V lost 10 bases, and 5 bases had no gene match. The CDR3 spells CATGQGWNEQFF. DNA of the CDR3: TGTGCCACCGGACAGGGGTGGAATGAGCAGTTCTTC.

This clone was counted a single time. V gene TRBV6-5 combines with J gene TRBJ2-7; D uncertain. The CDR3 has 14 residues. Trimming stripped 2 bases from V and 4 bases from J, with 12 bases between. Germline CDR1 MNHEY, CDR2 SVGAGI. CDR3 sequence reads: CASSYRILPYEQYV. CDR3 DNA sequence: TGTGCCAGCAGTTACCGAATTCTACCTTACGAGCAGTACGTC.

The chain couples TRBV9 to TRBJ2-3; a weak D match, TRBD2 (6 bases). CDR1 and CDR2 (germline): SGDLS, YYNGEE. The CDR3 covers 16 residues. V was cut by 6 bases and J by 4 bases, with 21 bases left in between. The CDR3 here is CASTLGLGGGADTQYF. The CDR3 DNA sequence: TGTGCCAGCACTTTAGGGCTGGGCGGAGGGGCAGATACGCAGTATTTT.

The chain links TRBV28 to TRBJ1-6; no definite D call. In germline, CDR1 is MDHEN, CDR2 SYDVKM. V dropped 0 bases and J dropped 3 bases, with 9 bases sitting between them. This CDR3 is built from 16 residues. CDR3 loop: CASSLWIFNYNSPLHF. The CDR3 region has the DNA TGTGCCAGCAGTTTATGGATTTTTAACTATAATTCACCCCTCCACTTT.

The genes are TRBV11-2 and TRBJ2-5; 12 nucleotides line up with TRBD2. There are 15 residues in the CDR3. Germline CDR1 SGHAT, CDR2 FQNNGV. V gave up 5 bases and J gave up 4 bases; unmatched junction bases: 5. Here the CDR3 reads CASSPSGRAVETQYF. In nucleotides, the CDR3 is TGTGCCAGCAGCCCTAGCGGGAGGGCCGTAGAGACCCAGTACTTC.

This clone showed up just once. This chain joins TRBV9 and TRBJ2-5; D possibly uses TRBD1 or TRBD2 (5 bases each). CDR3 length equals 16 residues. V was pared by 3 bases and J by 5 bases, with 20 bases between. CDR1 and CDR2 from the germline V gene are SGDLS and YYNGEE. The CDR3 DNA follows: TGTGCCAGCAGCGACCCCCAAGATGGGGGTAGGGAGACCCAGTACTTC. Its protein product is CASSDPQDGGRETQYF.

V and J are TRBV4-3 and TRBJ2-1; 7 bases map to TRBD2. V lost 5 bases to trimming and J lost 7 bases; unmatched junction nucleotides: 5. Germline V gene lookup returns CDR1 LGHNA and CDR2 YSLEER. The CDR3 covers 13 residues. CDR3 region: CASSEVGGNEQFF. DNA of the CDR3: TGCGCCAGCAGCGAAGTCGGGGGGAATGAGCAGTTCTTC.

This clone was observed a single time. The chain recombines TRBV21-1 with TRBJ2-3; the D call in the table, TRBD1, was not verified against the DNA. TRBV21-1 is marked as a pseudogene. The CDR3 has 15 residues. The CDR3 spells CASSKNRWNTDTQYF. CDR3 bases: TGTGCCAGCAGCAAGAACAGATGGAACACAGATACGCAGTATTTT.

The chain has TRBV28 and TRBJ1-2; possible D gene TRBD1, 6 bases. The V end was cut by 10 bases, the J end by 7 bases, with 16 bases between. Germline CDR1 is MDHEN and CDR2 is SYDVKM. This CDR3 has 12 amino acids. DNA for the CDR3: TGTGCCACTGAGCCAGGGGAGCGTGGCTACACCTTC. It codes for CATEPGERGYTF.

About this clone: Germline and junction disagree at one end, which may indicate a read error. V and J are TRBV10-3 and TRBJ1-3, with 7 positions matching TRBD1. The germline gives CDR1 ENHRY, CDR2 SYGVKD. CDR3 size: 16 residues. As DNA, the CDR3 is TGTGTCATCAGTGAAGTTGTCGGGGAGACAGGGAACACCATATATTTT. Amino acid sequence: CVISEVVGETGNTIYF.

Here the CDR3 DNA reads TGTGCCAGCAAGGAGATCGGGGGGCTCCGCACAGATACGCAGTATTTT. Amino acids: CASKEIGGLRTDTQYF. The V gene is TRBV27, the J gene TRBJ2-3; D may be TRBD2 (7 bases). The germline V and J ends were trimmed by 7 bases and 1 base, with 18 bases remaining between them. Germline CDR1 MNHEY, CDR2 SMNVEV (reference sequence). CDR3 length: 16 residues.

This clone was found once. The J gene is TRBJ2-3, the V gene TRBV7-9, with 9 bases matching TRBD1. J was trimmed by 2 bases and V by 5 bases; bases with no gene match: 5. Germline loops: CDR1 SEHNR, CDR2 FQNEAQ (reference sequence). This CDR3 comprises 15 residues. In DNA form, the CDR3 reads TGTGCCAGCAGCGCGGGACAGGGCAACACAGATACGCAGTATTTT. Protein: CASSAGQGNTDTQYF.